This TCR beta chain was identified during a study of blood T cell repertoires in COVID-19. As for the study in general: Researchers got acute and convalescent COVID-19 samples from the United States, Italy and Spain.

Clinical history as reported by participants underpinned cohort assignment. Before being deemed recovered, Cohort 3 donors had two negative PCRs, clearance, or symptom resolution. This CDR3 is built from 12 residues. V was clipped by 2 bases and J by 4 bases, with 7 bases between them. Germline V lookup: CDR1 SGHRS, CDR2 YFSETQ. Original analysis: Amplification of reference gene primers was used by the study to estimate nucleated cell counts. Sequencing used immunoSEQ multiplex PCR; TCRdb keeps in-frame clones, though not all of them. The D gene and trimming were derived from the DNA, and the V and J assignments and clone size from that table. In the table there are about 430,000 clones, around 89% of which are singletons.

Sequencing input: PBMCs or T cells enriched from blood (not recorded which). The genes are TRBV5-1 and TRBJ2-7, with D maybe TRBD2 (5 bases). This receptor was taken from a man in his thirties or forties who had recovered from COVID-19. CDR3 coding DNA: TGCGCCAGCAGCTTTGGGGAGTACGAGCAGTACTTC. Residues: CASSFGEYEQYF.